What follows is one TCR beta chain and its context. This sample is drawn from a study of blood T cell repertoires in COVID-19. Study overall: COVID-19 samples from acute and convalescent phases originated in the United States, Italy and Spain. PBMCs, B-cell-depleted T cells, or T cells were the source of the cDNA or gDNA that made up the material.

In the original processing: How many nucleated cells were present was estimated from reference gene primer amplification. Here immunoSEQ multiplex PCR was the method, and the copy in TCRdb shows in-frame clones only, minus some. V and J calls plus clone size are reproduced from that table; the DNA served to infer D and trimming. Here the sample spans 250,000 to 400,000 clones, roughly 88% being singletons. Seattle-derived patients entered the study during active infection and were followed longitudinally. The germline V gene has CDR1 LNHDA and CDR2 SQIVND (reference sequence). V lost 1 base and J 8 bases, leaving 15 bases between the germline ends. The CDR3 sequence is 15 residues long.

The sequence came from a woman aged 25 to 39 with COVID-19, enrolled during active disease. The J gene is TRBJ2-1, the V gene TRBV19, with a weak D call TRBD2 (5 bases). Specimen: peripheral blood. The CDR3 region is CASSIVEGKQHEQFF. CDR3 DNA: TGTGCCAGTAGTATAGTTGAGGGCAAACAGCATGAGCAGTTCTTC.